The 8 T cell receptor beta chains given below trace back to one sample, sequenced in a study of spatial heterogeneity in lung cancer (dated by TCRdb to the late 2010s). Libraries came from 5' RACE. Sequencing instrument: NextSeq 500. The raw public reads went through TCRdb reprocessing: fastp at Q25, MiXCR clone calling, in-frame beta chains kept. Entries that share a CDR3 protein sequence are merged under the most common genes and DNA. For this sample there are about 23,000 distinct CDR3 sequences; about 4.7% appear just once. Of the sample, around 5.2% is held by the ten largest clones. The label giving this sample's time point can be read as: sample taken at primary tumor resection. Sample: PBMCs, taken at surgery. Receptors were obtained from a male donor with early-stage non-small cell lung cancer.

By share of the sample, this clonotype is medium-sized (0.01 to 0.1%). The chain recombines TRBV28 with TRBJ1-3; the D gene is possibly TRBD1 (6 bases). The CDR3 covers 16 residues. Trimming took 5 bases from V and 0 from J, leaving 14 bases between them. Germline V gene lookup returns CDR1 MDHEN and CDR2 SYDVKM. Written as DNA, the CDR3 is TGTGCCAGCAGTGCCCAACAGGGAACCTCTGGAAACACCATATATTTT. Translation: CASSAQQGTSGNTIYF.

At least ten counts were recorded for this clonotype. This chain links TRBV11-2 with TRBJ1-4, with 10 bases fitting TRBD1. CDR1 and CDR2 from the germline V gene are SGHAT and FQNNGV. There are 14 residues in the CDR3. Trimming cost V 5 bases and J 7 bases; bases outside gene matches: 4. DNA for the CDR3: TGTGCCAGCAGCCGGACAGGGGGAGGTGAAAAACTGTTTTTT. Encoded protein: CASSRTGGGEKLFF. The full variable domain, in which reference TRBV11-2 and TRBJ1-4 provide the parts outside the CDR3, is EAGVAQSPRYKIIEKRQSVAFWCNPISGHATLYWYQQILGQGPKLLIQFQNNGVVDDSQLPKDRFSAERLKGVDSTLKIQPAKLEDSAVYLCASSRTGGGEKLFFGSGTQLSVL.

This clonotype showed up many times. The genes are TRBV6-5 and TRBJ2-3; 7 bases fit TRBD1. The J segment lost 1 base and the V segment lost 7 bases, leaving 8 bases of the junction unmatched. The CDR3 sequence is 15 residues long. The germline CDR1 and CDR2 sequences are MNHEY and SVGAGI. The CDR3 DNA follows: TGTGCCAGCAAACGGAAGGGGGCCGGCACAGATACGCAGTATTTT. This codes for CASKRKGAGTDTQYF.

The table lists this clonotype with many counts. The CDR3 sequence: CASSEGVGNQPQHF. The DNA of the CDR3 is TGTGCCAGCAGCGAGGGGGTTGGCAATCAGCCCCAGCATTTT. V is TRBV9 and J is TRBJ1-5, with D tentatively TRBD1 (6 bases). Germline CDR1 SGDLS, CDR2 YYNGEE. The ends were cut back, 3 bases at V and 2 bases at J, with 9 bases in the middle. CDR3 length: 14 amino acids.

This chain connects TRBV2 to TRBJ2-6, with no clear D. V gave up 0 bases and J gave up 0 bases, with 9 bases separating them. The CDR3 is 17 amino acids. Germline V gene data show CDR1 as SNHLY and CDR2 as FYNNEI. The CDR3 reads CASSEARSSSGANVLTF. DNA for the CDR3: TGTGCCAGCAGTGAAGCGCGAAGTAGCTCTGGGGCCAACGTCCTGACTTTC.

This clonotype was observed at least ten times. The CDR3 DNA follows: TGTGCCAGCAGCCAAGGGACAGATCGGACCCAGTACTTC. Translating gives CASSQGTDRTQYF. This chain joins TRBV11-2 and TRBJ2-5, with 7 bases aligning to TRBD1. CDR3 length equals 13 residues. Trimming removed 5 bases from V and 7 bases from J; junction bases left unmatched: 7. Germline values: CDR1 SGHAT, CDR2 FQNNGV.

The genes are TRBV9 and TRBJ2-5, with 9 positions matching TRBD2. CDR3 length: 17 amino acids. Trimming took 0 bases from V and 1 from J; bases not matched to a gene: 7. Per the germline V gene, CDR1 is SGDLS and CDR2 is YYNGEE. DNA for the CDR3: TGTGCCAGCAGCGTAGGAGGGACTAGCATACCCCAAGAGACCCAGTACTTC. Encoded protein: CASSVGGTSIPQETQYF.

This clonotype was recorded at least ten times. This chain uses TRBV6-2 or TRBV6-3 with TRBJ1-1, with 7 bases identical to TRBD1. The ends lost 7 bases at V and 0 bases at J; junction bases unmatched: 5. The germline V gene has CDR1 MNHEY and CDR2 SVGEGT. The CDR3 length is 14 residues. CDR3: CASTKGQMNTEAFF. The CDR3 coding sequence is TGTGCCAGCACCAAGGGACAGATGAACACTGAAGCTTTCTTT.